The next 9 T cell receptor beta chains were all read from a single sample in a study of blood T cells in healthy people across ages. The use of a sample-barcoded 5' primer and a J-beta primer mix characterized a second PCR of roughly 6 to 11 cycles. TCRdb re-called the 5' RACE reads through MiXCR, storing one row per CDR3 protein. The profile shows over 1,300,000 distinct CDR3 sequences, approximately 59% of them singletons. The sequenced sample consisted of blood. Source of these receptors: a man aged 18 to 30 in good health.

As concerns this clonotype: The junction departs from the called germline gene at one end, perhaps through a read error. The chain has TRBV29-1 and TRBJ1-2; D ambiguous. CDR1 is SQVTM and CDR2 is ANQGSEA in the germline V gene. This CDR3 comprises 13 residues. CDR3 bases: TGCAACGTTGAAGGTCCGGCTGAAGATGGCTACACCTTC. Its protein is CNVEGPAEDGYTF.

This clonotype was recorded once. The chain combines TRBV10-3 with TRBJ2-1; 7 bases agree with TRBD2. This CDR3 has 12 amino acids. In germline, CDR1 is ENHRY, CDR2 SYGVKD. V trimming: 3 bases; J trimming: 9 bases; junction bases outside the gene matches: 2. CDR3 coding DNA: TGTGCCATCAGTGACCCGGGGGGTGAGCAGTTCTTC. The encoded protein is CAISDPGGEQFF.

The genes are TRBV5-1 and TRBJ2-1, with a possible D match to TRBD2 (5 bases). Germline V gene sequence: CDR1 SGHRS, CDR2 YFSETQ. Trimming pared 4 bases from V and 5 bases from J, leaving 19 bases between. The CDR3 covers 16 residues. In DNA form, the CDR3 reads TGCGCCAGCAGCGGGGTCAGTAGCGTCCTCCACAATGAGCAGTTCTTC. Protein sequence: CASSGVSSVLHNEQFF.

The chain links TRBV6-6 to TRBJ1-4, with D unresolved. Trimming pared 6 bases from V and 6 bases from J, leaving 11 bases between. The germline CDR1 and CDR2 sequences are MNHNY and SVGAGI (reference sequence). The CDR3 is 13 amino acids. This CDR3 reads CASSEAFDEKLFF. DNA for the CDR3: TGTGCCAGCAGCGAGGCGTTTGATGAAAAACTGTTTTTT.

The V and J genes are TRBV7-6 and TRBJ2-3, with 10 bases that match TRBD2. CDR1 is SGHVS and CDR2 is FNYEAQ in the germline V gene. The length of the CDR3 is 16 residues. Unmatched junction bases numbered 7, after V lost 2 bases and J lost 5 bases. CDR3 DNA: TGTGCCAGCAGCTTACGGTCAGCGGGAGGGGGAGATACGCAGTATTTT. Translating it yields CASSLRSAGGGDTQYF.

This CDR3 is CASSLPGGGPPLYEQYF. CDR3 DNA sequence: TGTGCCAGCAGCTTACCAGGCGGGGGTCCCCCTCTCTACGAGCAGTACTTC. The chain recombines TRBV7-2 with TRBJ2-7, with TRBD2 matching over 7 bases. V was pared by 2 bases and J by 3 bases, with 13 bases of the junction left unmatched. CDR3 length: 17 amino acids. From germline, CDR1 is SGHTA and CDR2 FQGNSA. Based on the CDR3 plus reference TRBV7-2 and TRBJ2-7, the full variable domain is GAGVSQSPSNKVTEKGKDVELRCDPISGHTALYWYRQSLGQGLEFLIYFQGNSAPDKSGLPSDRFSAERTGGSVSTLTIQRTQQEDSAVYLCASSLPGGGPPLYEQYFGPGTRLTVT.

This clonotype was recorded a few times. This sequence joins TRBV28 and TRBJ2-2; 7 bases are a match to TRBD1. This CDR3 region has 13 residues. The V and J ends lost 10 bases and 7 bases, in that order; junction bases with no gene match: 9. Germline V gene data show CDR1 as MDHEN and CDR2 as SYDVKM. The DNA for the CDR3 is TGTGCCACGGGCGAGGGGGCAGGCGGGGAGCTGTTTTTT. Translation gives CATGEGAGGELFF.

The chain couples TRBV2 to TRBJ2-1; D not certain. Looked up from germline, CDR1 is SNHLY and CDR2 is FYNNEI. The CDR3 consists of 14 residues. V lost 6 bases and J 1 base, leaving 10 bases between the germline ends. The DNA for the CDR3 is TGTGCCAGCAGAGATAGGGCTTCCTACAATGAGCAGTTCTTC. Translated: CASRDRASYNEQFF. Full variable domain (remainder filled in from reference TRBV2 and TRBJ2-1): EPEVTQTPSHQVTQMGQEVILRCVPISNHLYFYWYRQILGQKVEFLVSFYNNEISEKSEIFDDQFSVERPDGSNFTLKIRSTKLEDSAMYFCASRDRASYNEQFFGPGTRLTVL.

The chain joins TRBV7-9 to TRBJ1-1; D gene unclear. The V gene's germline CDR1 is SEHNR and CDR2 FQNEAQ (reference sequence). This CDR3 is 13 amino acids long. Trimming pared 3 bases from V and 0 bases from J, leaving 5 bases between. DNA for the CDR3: TGTGCCAGCAGCTTTTTAGTGAACACTGAAGCTTTCTTT. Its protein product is CASSFLVNTEAFF.